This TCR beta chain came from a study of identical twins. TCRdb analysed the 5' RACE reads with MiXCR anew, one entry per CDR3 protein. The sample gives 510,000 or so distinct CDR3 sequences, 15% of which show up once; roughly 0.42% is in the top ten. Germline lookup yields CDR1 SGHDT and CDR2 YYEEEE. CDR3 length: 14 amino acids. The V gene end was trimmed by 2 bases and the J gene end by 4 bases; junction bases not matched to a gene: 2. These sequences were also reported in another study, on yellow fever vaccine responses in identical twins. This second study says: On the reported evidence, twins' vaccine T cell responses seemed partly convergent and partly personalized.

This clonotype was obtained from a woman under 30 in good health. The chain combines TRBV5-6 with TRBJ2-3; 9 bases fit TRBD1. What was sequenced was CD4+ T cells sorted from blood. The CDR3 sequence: CASSFRTGADTQYF. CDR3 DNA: TGTGCCAGCAGCTTCCGGACAGGGGCAGATACGCAGTATTTT.